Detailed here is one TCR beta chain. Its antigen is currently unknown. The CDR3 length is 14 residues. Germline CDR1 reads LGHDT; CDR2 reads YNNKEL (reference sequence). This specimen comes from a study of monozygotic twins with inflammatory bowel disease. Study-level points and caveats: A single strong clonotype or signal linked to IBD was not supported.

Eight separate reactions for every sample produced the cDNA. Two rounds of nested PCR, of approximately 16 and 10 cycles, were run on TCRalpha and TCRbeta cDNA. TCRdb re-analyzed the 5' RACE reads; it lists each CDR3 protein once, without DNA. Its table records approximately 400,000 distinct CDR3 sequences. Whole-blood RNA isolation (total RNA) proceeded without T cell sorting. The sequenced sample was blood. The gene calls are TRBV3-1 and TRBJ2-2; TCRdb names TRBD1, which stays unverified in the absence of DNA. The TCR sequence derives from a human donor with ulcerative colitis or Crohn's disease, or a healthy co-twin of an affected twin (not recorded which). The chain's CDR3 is CASSQDVRGRELFF.